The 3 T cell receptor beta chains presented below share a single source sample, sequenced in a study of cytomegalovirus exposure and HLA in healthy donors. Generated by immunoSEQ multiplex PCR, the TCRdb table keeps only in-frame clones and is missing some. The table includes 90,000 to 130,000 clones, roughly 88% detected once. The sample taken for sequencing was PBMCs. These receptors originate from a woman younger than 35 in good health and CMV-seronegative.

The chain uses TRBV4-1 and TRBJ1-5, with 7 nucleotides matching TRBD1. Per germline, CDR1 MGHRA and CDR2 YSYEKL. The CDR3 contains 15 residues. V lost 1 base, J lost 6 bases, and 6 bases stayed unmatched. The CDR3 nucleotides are TGCGCCAGCAGCCAAGGGAGACAGGGAGGTCAGCCCCAGCATTTT. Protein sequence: CASSQGRQGGQPQHF.

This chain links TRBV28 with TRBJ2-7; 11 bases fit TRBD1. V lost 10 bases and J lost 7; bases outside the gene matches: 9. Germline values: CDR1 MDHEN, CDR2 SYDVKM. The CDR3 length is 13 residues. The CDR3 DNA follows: TGTGCCACCCTGGACAGGGGGCGTGGAGAGCAGTACTTC. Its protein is CATLDRGRGEQYF.

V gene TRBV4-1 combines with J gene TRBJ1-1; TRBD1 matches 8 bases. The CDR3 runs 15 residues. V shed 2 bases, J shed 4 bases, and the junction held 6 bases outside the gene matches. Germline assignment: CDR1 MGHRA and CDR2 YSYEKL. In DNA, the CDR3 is TGCGCCAGCAGCCAACTGGACAGGGATGGCACTGAAGCTTTCTTT. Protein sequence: CASSQLDRDGTEAFF.